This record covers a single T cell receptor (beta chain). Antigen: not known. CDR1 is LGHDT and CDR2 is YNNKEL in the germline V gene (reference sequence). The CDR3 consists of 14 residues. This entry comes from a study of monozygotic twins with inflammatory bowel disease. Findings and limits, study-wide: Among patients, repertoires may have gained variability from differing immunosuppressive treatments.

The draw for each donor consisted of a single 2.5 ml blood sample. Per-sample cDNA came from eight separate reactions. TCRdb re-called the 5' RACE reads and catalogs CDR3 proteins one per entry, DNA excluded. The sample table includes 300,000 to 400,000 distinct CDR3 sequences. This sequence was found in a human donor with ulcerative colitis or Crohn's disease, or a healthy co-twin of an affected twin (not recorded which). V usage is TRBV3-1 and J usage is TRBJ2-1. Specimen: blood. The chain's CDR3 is CASSQESRGNEQFF.